The 23 T cell receptor beta chains below were found in one sample sequenced in a study of T cells in Graves' hyperthyroidism and ophthalmopathy (dated by TCRdb to the late 2010s). The receptor library was made with multiplex PCR. Sequencing instrument: Illumina HiSeq 2000. The TCR beta CDR3 regions were amplified from the RNA transcripts. For the first round of RT-PCR on the TCR CDR3, the HTBI primer set was used together with the Qiagen OneStep RT-PCR kit. In-frame beta chains were kept once TCRdb had trimmed the public reads at Q25 with fastp and called clones with MiXCR. Rows merge per CDR3 protein into single entries with the most common DNA and genes. Counted in this sample were about 410,000 distinct CDR3 sequences; roughly 14% of them appeared once. Together, the top ten hold about 20% of the sample. The material sequenced was blood. The receptors stem from a woman between 25 and 40 years old with Graves' ophthalmopathy.

This sequence joins TRBV6-1 and TRBJ1-3; D ambiguous. V gave up 2 bases and J gave up 3 bases, with 11 bases separating them. The CDR3 covers 15 residues. Germline V lookup: CDR1 MNHNS, CDR2 SASEGT. The CDR3 here is CASSELKGGGNTIYF. In DNA form, the CDR3 reads TGTGCCAGCAGTGAATTGAAGGGCGGTGGAAACACCATATATTTT.

This clonotype has just a few counts. This chain joins TRBV6-1 and TRBJ2-2, with 10 positions matching TRBD1. Losses at the gene ends were 5 bases for V and 4 bases for J; bases not matched to a gene: 10. This CDR3 is built from 17 residues. Germline CDR1 reads MNHNS; CDR2 reads SASEGT. CDR3 loop: CASSFSGTGVRTGELFF. The CDR3 DNA is TGTGCCAGCAGTTTTTCCGGGACAGGGGTCCGCACCGGGGAGCTGTTTTTT.

This chain links TRBV6-2 or TRBV6-3 with TRBJ2-7; D perhaps matches TRBD2 (5 bases). The germline V gene encodes CDR1 MNHEY and CDR2 SVGEGT. This CDR3 contains 12 residues. V was pared by 6 bases and J by 5 bases, with 11 bases between. For the CDR3, the DNA is TGTGCCAGCAGCAACGGGGTTAACGAGCAGTACTTC. Protein: CASSNGVNEQYF.

This clonotype has at least ten counts. J is TRBJ2-2 and V is TRBV12-3 or TRBV12-4, with 10 nucleotides matching TRBD2. The CDR3 totals 15 residues. V shed 2 bases and J 4 bases; nucleotides not matched to a gene: 1. CDR3 bases: TGTGCCAGCAGTTTACAGCGGGGGGGCACCGGGGAGCTGTTTTTT. Amino acid sequence: CASSLQRGGTGELFF.

This clonotype was counted at least ten times. This chain connects TRBV3-1 to TRBJ1-4; D uncertain. The CDR3 loop spans 14 amino acids. Trimming took 3 bases from V and 8 from J, leaving 13 bases between them. Germline lookup yields CDR1 LGHDT and CDR2 YNNKEL (reference sequence). The CDR3 DNA sequence: TGTGCCAGCAGCCAGATGCGGTCGGAAGAAAAACTGTTTTTT. It specifies CASSQMRSEEKLFF.

This clonotype was picked up many times. This sequence joins TRBV12-3 or TRBV12-4 and TRBJ2-7, with TRBD1 matching over 7 bases. The CDR3 is 13 amino acids. After removal of 6 bases from V and 3 bases from J, the junction contained 5 bases not matched to a gene. Here the CDR3 reads CASRWTGDYEQYF. The CDR3 DNA sequence: TGTGCCAGCAGATGGACAGGAGACTACGAGCAGTACTTC.

Ten or more counts support this clonotype. The chain couples TRBV12-3 or TRBV12-4 to TRBJ2-3; perhaps D is TRBD1 or TRBD2 (5 bases each). Trimming took 5 bases from V and 4 from J, leaving 13 bases between them. This CDR3 is 14 amino acids long. For the CDR3, the DNA is TGTGCCAGCAGTCCAGGGAGTAGCCCAGATACGCAGTATTTT. Translation gives CASSPGSSPDTQYF.

This clonotype was seen at least ten times. V is TRBV20-1 and J is TRBJ2-3, with D perhaps TRBD1 (6 bases). This CDR3 contains 15 residues. Trimming removed 0 bases from V and 0 bases from J, with 10 bases in between. CDR1 and CDR2 (germline): DFQATT, SNEGSKA (reference sequence). For the CDR3, the DNA is TGCAGTGCTAGAGATAACAGGGAAAGCACAGATACGCAGTATTTT. Its protein product is CSARDNRESTDTQYF.

This clonotype appeared many times. V is TRBV11-2 and J is TRBJ2-5; TRBD1 might be the D (6 bases). The CDR3 covers 13 residues. The germline V gene encodes CDR1 SGHAT and CDR2 FQNNGV. The germline V and J ends were trimmed by 10 bases and 0 bases, with 12 bases remaining between them. The CDR3 coding sequence is TGTGCCACCGCACAGGGAAACCAAGAGACCCAGTACTTC. Amino acid sequence: CATAQGNQETQYF.

This clonotype was counted at least ten times. The rearrangement uses TRBV12-3 or TRBV12-4 and TRBJ1-2, with D maybe TRBD1 (5 bases). The CDR3 spans 15 residues. Trimming removed 0 bases from V and 3 bases from J, with 11 bases in between. CDR3 sequence: CASSLAGGMDYGYTF. CDR3 bases: TGTGCCAGCAGTTTAGCTGGGGGTATGGACTATGGCTACACCTTC.

The chain links TRBV20-1 to TRBJ2-5; TRBD1 matches 11 bases. V shed 3 bases, J shed 4 bases, and the junction held 4 bases outside the gene matches. CDR1 DFQATT and CDR2 SNEGSKA come from the germline V gene (reference sequence). CDR3 length equals 14 residues. The CDR3 reads CSASAGTGGETQYF. The CDR3 coding sequence is TGCAGTGCTAGTGCCGGGACAGGGGGAGAGACCCAGTACTTC.

The chain carries TRBV28 and TRBJ2-7, with 9 bases identical to TRBD2. Germline V gene data show CDR1 as MDHEN and CDR2 as SYDVKM. The CDR3 spans 17 residues. The trim removed 3 bases at V and 2 bases at J, leaving 11 bases unmatched. DNA for the CDR3: TGTGCCAGCAGTTTTGTCGTTAGCGGGGGCTCAACCTACGAGCAGTACTTC. As protein: CASSFVVSGGSTYEQYF.

The rearrangement joins TRBV2 to TRBJ1-3, with TRBD1 identical over 7 bases. With 2 bases clipped from V and 6 bases from J, the junction kept 4 bases outside the gene matches. Per germline, CDR1 SNHLY and CDR2 FYNNEI. CDR3 length: 14 residues. The CDR3 bases are TGTGCCAGCAGTGAATATGGGACAGAAAACACCATATATTTT. It codes for CASSEYGTENTIYF.

The sample holds a few counts of this clonotype. This may be a read error: a much more frequent sequence differs by one nucleotide. This chain connects TRBV7-2 to TRBJ2-7, with TRBD2 matching 10 bases. The CDR3 is 17 residues long. After removal of 5 bases from V and 2 bases from J, the junction contained 12 bases not matched to a gene. Per germline, CDR1 SGHTA and CDR2 FQGNSA. CDR3 protein: CASSPPGLARAPYEQYF. CDR3 sequence (DNA): TGTGCCAGCAGCCCACCGGGACTAGCGAGGGCCCCCTACGAGCAGTACTTC.

The chain combines TRBV9 with TRBJ2-2; 11 nucleotides line up with TRBD2. The V gene's germline CDR1 is SGDLS and CDR2 YYNGEE. The ends lost 7 bases at V and 0 bases at J; junction bases unmatched: 5. There are 16 residues in the CDR3. CDR3 sequence: CASLLAGGTNTGELFF. DNA for the CDR3: TGTGCCAGCCTCCTAGCGGGGGGAACGAACACCGGGGAGCTGTTTTTT.

This chain links TRBV2 with TRBJ2-1; 8 positions agree with TRBD2. CDR1 and CDR2 (germline): SNHLY, FYNNEI. CDR3 size: 14 residues. The J segment lost 7 bases and the V segment lost 5 bases, leaving 7 bases of the junction unmatched. Here the CDR3 reads CASSWGAGANEQFF. In DNA form, the CDR3 reads TGTGCCAGCAGTTGGGGAGCGGGGGCTAATGAGCAGTTCTTC.

The chain recombines TRBV2 with TRBJ2-1, with D unclear. V was shortened by 4 bases and J by 6 bases, with 10 bases between the two germline ends. Per germline, CDR1 SNHLY and CDR2 FYNNEI. The CDR3 has 13 amino acids. CDR3 sequence reads: CASSGFVPNEQFF. The CDR3 DNA is TGTGCCAGCAGTGGTTTTGTTCCCAATGAGCAGTTCTTC.

This clonotype was detected ten times or more. The rearrangement joins TRBV11-2 to TRBJ2-1; weak D call: TRBD1 (5 bases). CDR3 length: 13 amino acids. Germline loops: CDR1 SGHAT, CDR2 FQNNGV. Deletions cut 8 bases from V and 5 bases from J, with 13 bases between. The CDR3 DNA reads TGTGCCAGCGGATCAGGGTACAACAATGAGCAGTTCTTC. Protein sequence: CASGSGYNNEQFF.

CDR3 residues: CASSYHGQGTTGELFF. The CDR3 DNA reads as TGCGCCAGCAGCTACCACGGACAGGGGACCACCGGGGAGCTGTTTTTT. The V gene is TRBV5-1, the J gene TRBJ2-2; 9 bases are shared with TRBD1. Germline CDR1 reads SGHRS; CDR2 reads YFSETQ. V lost 3 bases, J lost 4 bases, and 7 bases stayed unmatched. The CDR3 is made up of 16 amino acids.

The chain employs TRBV20-1 and TRBJ2-5, with TRBD2 matching 11 bases. The length of the CDR3 is 17 residues. Germline CDR1 is DFQATT and CDR2 is SNEGSKA (reference sequence). The ends lost 1 base at V and 5 bases at J; junction bases unmatched: 12. This CDR3 reads CSARAGFSGGARETQYF. CDR3 DNA sequence: TGCAGTGCTAGAGCGGGATTTAGCGGGGGGGCCCGGGAGACCCAGTACTTC.

Remarks on this clonotype: One end of the junction fails to match germline, which may point to a read error. The chain employs TRBV5-5 and TRBJ1-4; D unresolved. CDR1 and CDR2 from the germline V gene are SGHKS and YYEKEE (reference sequence). The CDR3 contains 16 residues. CDR3: CAGSLVQTSTNEKLFF. CDR3 nucleotide sequence: TGTGCCGGCAGCTTGGTACAGACCTCAACTAATGAGAAACTGTTTTTT.

There are a few counts of this clonotype. The V call is TRBV7-6, the J call TRBJ2-1; 8 bases align to TRBD2. The CDR3 spans 13 residues. J gave up 4 bases and V 10 bases, and 6 bases lay outside the gene matches. In germline, CDR1 is SGHVS, CDR2 FNYEAQ. The CDR3 loop is CATTGGGYNEQFF. The CDR3 bases are TGTGCCACCACCGGGGGGGGTTACAATGAGCAGTTCTTC.

The V and J genes are TRBV20-1 and TRBJ2-7; 7 bases match TRBD1. Germline V gene sequence: CDR1 DFQATT, CDR2 SNEGSKA (reference sequence). CDR3 length: 11 residues. Here the CDR3 reads CRTGTVYEQYF. The CDR3 DNA sequence: TGCCGTACCGGGACAGTCTACGAGCAGTACTTC.